Each of the 11 T cell receptor beta chains below was sequenced from the same sample in a study of cytotoxic CD8 clonotypes in ibrutinib-treated CLL. Sequencing used immunoSEQ multiplex PCR; TCRdb keeps in-frame clones, though not all of them. The sample shows about 140,000 clones, approximately 90% of them seen only once. The sample was PBMCs, taken after 12 months of ibrutinib treatment. The origin of the receptors is a human donor with chronic lymphocytic leukemia.

The count of this clone is one. The J gene is TRBJ1-1, the V gene TRBV6-6; 7 nucleotides agree with TRBD1. After removal of 5 bases from V and 0 bases from J, the junction contained 9 bases not matched to a gene. This CDR3 is built from 16 residues. From germline, CDR1 is MNHNY and CDR2 SVGAGI (reference sequence). The CDR3 DNA is TGTGCCAGCAGTCCATACCAGGGGGTGATGAACACTGAAGCTTTCTTT. It encodes CASSPYQGVMNTEAFF.

The chain recombines TRBV11-2 with TRBJ2-7; no firm D call. The CDR3 sequence is 15 residues long. Between the trimmed V and J ends, which lost 0 bases and 1 base, there was a span of 10 bases. The germline CDR1 and CDR2 sequences are SGHAT and FQNNGV. CDR3 nucleotide sequence: TGTGCCAGCAGCTTAGAGGCGACAAGGTCCTACGAGCAGTACTTC. The encoded protein is CASSLEATRSYEQYF.

The V and J genes are TRBV5-8 and TRBJ2-2, with D perhaps TRBD1 (5 bases). The V gene's germline CDR1 is SGHTS and CDR2 YDEGEE. V was clipped by 4 bases and J by 6 bases, with 16 bases between them. The length of the CDR3 is 15 residues. CDR3 bases: TGTGCCAGCAGCCTTGAAAGGGGCGGCGCCGGGGAGCTGTTTTTT. It specifies CASSLERGGAGELFF.

DNA of the CDR3: TGTGCCTGGGAAACGGACGTCGCCGTCTACAATGAGCAGTTCTTC. It codes for CAWETDVAVYNEQFF. The rearrangement uses TRBV30 and TRBJ2-1; D gene unclear. Germline V lookup: CDR1 GTSNPN, CDR2 SVGIG (reference sequence). The CDR3 sequence is 15 residues long. The V end lost 5 bases, the J end lost 3 bases, and 17 bases lay between the germline ends.

V gene TRBV10-3 combines with J gene TRBJ2-7; no clear D gene. V shed 3 bases and J shed 2 bases, with 11 bases lying between them. The CDR3 is made up of 14 amino acids. Germline CDR1 reads ENHRY; CDR2 reads SYGVKD. The CDR3 sequence is CAISESGRTYEQYF. In nucleotides, the CDR3 is TGTGCCATCAGTGAAAGTGGACGGACCTACGAGCAGTACTTC.

This clone was detected only a few times. V is TRBV28 and J is TRBJ2-7, with 8 bases fitting TRBD1. V dropped 6 bases and J dropped 0; count of bases not matched to a gene: 4. The CDR3 is made up of 14 amino acids. CDR1 is MDHEN and CDR2 is SYDVKM in the germline V gene. CDR3 coding DNA: TGTGCCAGCAGACAGGACAGGGTCTCCTACGAGCAGTACTTC. Translation: CASRQDRVSYEQYF. Full variable domain (remainder filled in from reference TRBV28 and TRBJ2-7): DVKVTQSSRYLVKRTGEKVFLECVQDMDHENMFWYRQDPGLGLRLIYFSYDVKMKEKGDIPEGYSVSREKKERFSLILESASTNQTSMYLCASRQDRVSYEQYFGPGTRLTVT.

This rearrangement joins TRBV10-3 to TRBJ2-1, with 8 bases that match TRBD2. V trimming: 7 bases; J trimming: 9 bases; junction bases outside the gene matches: 11. The germline V gene has CDR1 ENHRY and CDR2 SYGVKD. The CDR3 runs to 14 residues. The CDR3 reads CAIKVEREYLEQFF. Here the CDR3 DNA reads TGTGCCATCAAGGTCGAGCGGGAGTATCTTGAGCAGTTCTTC.

The V gene is TRBV4-1, the J gene TRBJ2-7, with D unclear. Trimming cost V 3 bases and J 5 bases, with 17 bases left between them. The CDR3 is 15 residues long. Germline CDR1 reads MGHRA; CDR2 reads YSYEKL. This CDR3 is CASSQMENSEDEQYF. DNA for the CDR3: TGCGCCAGCAGCCAGATGGAGAACAGCGAGGACGAGCAGTACTTC.

The V call is TRBV5-1, the J call TRBJ1-4; D possibly corresponds to TRBD1 (5 bases). Germline V lookup: CDR1 SGHRS, CDR2 YFSETQ. The V end was cut by 6 bases, the J end by 0 bases, with 21 bases between. There are 18 residues in the CDR3. For the CDR3, the DNA is TGCGCCAGCAACAAGGGGACCGATACACCTCCAACTAATGAAAAACTGTTTTTT. Protein product: CASNKGTDTPPTNEKLFF.

The V call is TRBV5-1, the J call TRBJ2-7, with 7 bases lining up with TRBD2. The CDR3 consists of 13 residues. Germline CDR1 and CDR2: SGHRS and YFSETQ. The V and J ends lost 4 bases and 3 bases, in that order; junction bases with no gene match: 4. CDR3 DNA sequence: TGCGCCAGCAGCGGCCGGGACTACTACGAGCAGTACTTC. Translated, it gives CASSGRDYYEQYF. Looking up the rest from reference TRBV5-1 and TRBJ2-7 gives the full variable domain: KAGVTQTPRYLIKTRGQQVTLSCSPISGHRSVSWYQQTPGQGLQFLFEYFSETQRNKGNFPGRFSGRQFSNSRSEMNVSTLELGDSALYLCASSGRDYYEQYFGPGTRLTVT.

Concerning this clone: Germline is not matched at one junction end, which may reflect a read error. This chain uses TRBV7-7 with TRBJ2-1; the D gene could be TRBD1 or TRBD2 (6 bases each). The CDR3 covers 13 residues. The germline CDR1 and CDR2 sequences are SSHAT and FNYEAQ (reference sequence). CDR3 residues: CASSLAGEDEQFF. CDR3 coding DNA: TGTGCTAGCAGCTTAGCAGGGGAGGATGAGCAGTTCTTC.